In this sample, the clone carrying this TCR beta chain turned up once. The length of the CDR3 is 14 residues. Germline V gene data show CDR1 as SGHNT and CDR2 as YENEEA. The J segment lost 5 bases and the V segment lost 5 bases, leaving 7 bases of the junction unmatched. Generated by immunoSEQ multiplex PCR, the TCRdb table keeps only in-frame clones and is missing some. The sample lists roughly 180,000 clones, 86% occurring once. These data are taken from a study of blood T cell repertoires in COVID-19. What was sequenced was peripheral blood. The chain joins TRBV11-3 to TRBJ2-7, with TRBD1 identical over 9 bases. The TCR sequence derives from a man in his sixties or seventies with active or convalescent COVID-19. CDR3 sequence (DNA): TGTGCCAGCAGCCCCCGGGGACAGGGAGACGAGCAGTACTTC. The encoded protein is CASSPRGQGDEQYF.